This TCR beta chain was retrieved from a study of tumor-infiltrating lymphocytes in primary liver carcinoma. Per the germline V gene, CDR1 is MGHDK and CDR2 is SYGVNS. The CDR3 sequence is 13 residues long. V lost 6 bases and J 5 bases, leaving 14 bases between the germline ends. The study co-extracted DNA and RNA from 20-30 mg of unsorted bulk tissue. With 500 ng total RNA as template and a constant-region primer, TCR beta cDNA was made. ARM-PCR, slightly modified, supplied the TCR beta libraries through three nested multiplex PCR rounds. Primers for the first two PCR rounds were TRBV1-TRBV30 forward primers and a C-beta reverse primer (approximately 9 cycles per round). Using its own MiXCR run on the multiplex PCR reads, TCRdb lists one record per CDR3 protein. The sample holds roughly 70,000 distinct CDR3 sequences, around 64% seen once.

The sample consisted of liver tumor tissue from sampling region 4. As to subset: tumor region T4, right-lateral pole. This clonotype originated in a man aged 40-55 years with primary liver carcinoma and hepatitis B virus infection. This chain connects TRBV25-1 to TRBJ2-7, with D possibly being TRBD2 (5 bases). CDR3 DNA: TGTGCCAGCAGCACTACTGAAGCGGACGAGCAGTACTTC. It encodes CASSTTEADEQYF.